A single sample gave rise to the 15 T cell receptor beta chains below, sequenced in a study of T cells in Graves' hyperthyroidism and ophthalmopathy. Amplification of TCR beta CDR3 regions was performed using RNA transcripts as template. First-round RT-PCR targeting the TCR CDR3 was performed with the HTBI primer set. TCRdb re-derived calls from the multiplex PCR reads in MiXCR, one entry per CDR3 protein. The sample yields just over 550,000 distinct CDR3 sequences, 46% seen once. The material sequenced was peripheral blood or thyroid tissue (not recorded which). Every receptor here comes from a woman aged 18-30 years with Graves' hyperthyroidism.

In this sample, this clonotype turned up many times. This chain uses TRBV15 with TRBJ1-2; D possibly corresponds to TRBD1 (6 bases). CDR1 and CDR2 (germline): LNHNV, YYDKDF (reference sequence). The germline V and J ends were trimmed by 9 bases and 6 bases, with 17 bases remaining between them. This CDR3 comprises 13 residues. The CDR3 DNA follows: TGTGCCACTGGAGGGACACCGTTCCATGGCTACACCTTC. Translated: CATGGTPFHGYTF. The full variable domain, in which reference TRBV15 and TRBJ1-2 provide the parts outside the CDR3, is DAMVIQNPRYQVTQFGKPVTLSCSQTLNHNVMYWYQQKSSQAPKLLFHYYDKDFNNEADTPDNFQSRRPNTSFCFLDIRSPGLGDTAMYLCATGGTPFHGYTFGSGTRLTVV.

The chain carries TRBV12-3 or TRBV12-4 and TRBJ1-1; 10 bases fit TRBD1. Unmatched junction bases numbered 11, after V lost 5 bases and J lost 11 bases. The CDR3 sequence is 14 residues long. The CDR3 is CASSPQDRGFLAFF. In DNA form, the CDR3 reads TGTGCCAGCAGTCCCCAGGACAGGGGGTTTCTGGCTTTCTTT.

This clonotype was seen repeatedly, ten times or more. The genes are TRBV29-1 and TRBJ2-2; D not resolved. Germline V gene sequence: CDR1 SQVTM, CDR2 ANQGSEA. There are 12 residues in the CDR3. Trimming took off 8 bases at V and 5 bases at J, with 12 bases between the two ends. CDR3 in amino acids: CSLDVGTGELFF. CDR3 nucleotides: TGCAGCCTAGACGTGGGTACCGGGGAGCTGTTTTTT.

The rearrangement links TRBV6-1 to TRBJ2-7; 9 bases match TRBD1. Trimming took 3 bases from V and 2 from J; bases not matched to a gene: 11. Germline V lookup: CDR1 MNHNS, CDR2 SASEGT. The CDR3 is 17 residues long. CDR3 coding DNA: TGTGCCAGCAGTGACGTTGGGACAGGGTTGTGGGCCTACGAGCAGTACTTC. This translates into CASSDVGTGLWAYEQYF.

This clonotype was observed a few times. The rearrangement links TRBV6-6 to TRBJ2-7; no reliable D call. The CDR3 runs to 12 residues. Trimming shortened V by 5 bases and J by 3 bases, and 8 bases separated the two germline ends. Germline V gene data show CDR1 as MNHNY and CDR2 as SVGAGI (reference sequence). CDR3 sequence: CASSEVLYEQYF. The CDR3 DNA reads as TGTGCCAGCAGTGAAGTTCTCTACGAGCAGTACTTC.

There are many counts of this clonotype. CDR3 coding DNA: TGTGCCACCAGCCCCAGTGGAGGGATTAATGAAAAACTGTTTTTT. As protein: CATSPSGGINEKLFF. This sequence joins TRBV15 and TRBJ1-4; D is unresolved. The CDR3 is 15 residues long. Trimming shortened V by 5 bases and J by 4 bases, and 14 bases separated the two germline ends. Looked up from germline, CDR1 is LNHNV and CDR2 is YYDKDF (reference sequence).

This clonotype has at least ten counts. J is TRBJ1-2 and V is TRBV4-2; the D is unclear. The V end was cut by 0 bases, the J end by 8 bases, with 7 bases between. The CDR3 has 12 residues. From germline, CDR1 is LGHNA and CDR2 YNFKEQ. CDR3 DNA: TGTGCCAGCAGCCAAGAGGCAAGCGGCTACACCTTC. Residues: CASSQEASGYTF.

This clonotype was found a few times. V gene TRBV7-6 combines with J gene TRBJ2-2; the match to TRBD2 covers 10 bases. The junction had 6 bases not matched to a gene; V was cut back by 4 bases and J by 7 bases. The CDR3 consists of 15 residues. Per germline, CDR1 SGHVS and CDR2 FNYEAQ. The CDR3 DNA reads TGTGCCAGCAGCTCAACTAGCGGGACTGGCGGGGAGCTGTTTTTT. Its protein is CASSSTSGTGGELFF.

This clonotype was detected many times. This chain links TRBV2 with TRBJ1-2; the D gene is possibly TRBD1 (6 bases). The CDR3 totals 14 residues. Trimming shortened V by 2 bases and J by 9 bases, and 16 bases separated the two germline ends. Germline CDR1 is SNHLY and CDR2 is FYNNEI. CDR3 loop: CASSEHDRRTRYTF. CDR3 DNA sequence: TGTGCCAGCAGTGAACATGACAGGAGGACCCGCTACACCTTC.

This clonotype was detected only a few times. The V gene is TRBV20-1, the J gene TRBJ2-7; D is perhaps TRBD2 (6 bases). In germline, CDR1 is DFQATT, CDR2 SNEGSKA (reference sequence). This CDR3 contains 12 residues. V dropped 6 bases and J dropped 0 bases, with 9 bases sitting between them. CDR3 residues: CSARDVSYEQYF. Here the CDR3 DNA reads TGCAGTGCGCGGGACGTCTCCTACGAGCAGTACTTC.

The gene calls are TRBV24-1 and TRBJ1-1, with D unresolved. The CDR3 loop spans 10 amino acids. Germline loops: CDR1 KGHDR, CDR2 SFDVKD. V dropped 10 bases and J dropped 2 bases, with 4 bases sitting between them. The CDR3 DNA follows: TGTGCCACATTAAACACTGAAGCTTTCTTT. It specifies CATLNTEAFF.

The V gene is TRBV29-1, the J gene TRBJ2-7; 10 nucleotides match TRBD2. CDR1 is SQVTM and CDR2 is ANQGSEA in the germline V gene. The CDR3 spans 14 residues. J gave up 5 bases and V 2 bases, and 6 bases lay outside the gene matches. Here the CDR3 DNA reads TGCAGCGTTGAAAGGCTAGCGGGAGTGAACGAGCAGTACTTC. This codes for CSVERLAGVNEQYF.

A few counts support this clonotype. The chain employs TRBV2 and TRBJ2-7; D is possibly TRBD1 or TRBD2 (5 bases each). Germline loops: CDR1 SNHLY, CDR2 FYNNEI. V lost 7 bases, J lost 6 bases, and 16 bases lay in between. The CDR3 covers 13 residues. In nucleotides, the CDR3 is TGTGCCAGCAAAGCCGGGACCCTCGCCGAGCAGTACTTC. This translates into CASKAGTLAEQYF.

The chain's CDR3 is CSASPQAGTGDTQYF. CDR3 sequence (DNA): TGCAGTGCTAGCCCTCAGGCAGGGACGGGAGATACGCAGTATTTT. This chain links TRBV20-1 with TRBJ2-3; D possibly matches TRBD1 or TRBD2 (5 bases each). Germline CDR1 DFQATT, CDR2 SNEGSKA (reference sequence). The V and J ends lost 3 bases and 5 bases respectively, with 18 bases between them. CDR3 length: 15 residues.

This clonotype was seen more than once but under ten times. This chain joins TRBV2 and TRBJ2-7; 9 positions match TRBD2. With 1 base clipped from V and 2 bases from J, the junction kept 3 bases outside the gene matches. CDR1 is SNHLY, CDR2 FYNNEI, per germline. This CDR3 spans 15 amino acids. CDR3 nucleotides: TGTGCCAGCAGTGAAGGGGCGGGAGGGCCCTACGAGCAGTACTTC. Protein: CASSEGAGGPYEQYF.